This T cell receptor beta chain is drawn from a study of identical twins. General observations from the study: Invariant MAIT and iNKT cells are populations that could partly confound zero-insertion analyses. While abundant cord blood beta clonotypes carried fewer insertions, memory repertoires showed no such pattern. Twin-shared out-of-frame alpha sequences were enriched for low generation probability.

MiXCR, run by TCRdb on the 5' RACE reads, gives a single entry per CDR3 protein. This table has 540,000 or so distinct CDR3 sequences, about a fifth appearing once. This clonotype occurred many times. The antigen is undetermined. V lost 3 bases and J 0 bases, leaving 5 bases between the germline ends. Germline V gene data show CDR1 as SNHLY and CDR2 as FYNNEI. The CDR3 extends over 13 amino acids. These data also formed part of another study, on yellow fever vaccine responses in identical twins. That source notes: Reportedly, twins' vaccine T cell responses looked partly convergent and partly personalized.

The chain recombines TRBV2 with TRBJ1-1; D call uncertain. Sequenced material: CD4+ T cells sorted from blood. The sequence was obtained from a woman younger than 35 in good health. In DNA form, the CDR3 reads TGTGCCAGCAGTGAGGAGGTGAACACTGAAGCTTTCTTT. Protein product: CASSEEVNTEAFF.